Listed below are T cell receptor beta chains from one sample, sequenced in a study of Tregs in tolerant kidney transplant recipients. Generated by immunoSEQ multiplex PCR, the TCRdb table keeps only in-frame clones and is missing some. In the table there are some 60,000 clones, about four fifths of which are singletons. The sample comprised CD4+ T cells from blood. The receptor set was obtained from a human donor in good health. Each CDR3 is given with its conserved first and last residue. Each record gives: CDR3 length, D gene, J gene, V gene, clone size, CDR3 protein, CDR3 DNA. The D gene is left open where the match is weak. Clone size is stated in some rows and not others, as once, few, many or a class when expanded.

>11|-|TRBJ2-7|TRBV11-2|-
CASSLRDEQYF
TGTGCCAGCAGCTTGAGGGACGAGCAGTACTTC
>15|-|TRBJ2-7|TRBV5-1|-
CASRFGILRSYEQYF
TGCGCCAGCAGATTCGGGATTCTCCGCTCCTACGAGCAGTACTTC
>11|-|TRBJ2-1|TRBV5-1|once
CASSYDNEQFF
TGCGCCAGCAGCTACGACAATGAGCAGTTCTTC
>18|-|TRBJ1-2|TRBV11-2|-
CASSLDPISRISLSSYTF
TGTGCCAGCAGCTTAGATCCAATCTCCAGAATCAGCCTAAGTAGTTACACCTTC
>15|-|TRBJ2-7|TRBV6-5|-
CASKGPGVVDGEQYF
TGTGCCAGCAAGGGACCGGGAGTAGTAGATGGAGAGCAGTACTTC
>17|TRBD1|TRBJ2-1|TRBV9|-
CASSEPPGTGTIDEQFF
TGTGCCAGCAGCGAGCCCCCCGGGACAGGTACGATAGATGAGCAGTTCTTC
>13|TRBD2|TRBJ2-7|TRBV7-9|-
CASSSSGRYEQYF
TGTGCCAGCAGCTCCAGCGGGAGATACGAGCAGTACTTC
>14|-|TRBJ2-2|TRBV5-1|-
CASSFGDTTGELFF
TGCGCCAGCAGCTTCGGGGATACGACCGGGGAGCTGTTTTTT
>14|-|TRBJ2-7|TRBV7-2|-
CASSLGGDSYEQYF
TGTGCCAGCAGCTTAGGGGGGGACTCCTACGAGCAGTACTTC
>17|-|TRBJ2-7|TRBV7-9|-
CASSLAVASEMPDEQYF
TGTGCCAGCAGCTTAGCTGTGGCTAGCGAGATGCCTGACGAGCAGTACTTC
>14|-|TRBJ2-1|TRBV19|-
CASTSQGGSSEQFF
TGTGCCAGTACCTCTCAAGGAGGGTCCAGTGAGCAGTTCTTC
>14|TRBD1|TRBJ1-2|TRBV6-6|-
CASSLQGANYGYTF
TGTGCCAGCAGCCTACAGGGGGCTAACTATGGCTACACCTTC
>13|-|TRBJ2-7|TRBV27|-
CASRRGRNYEQYF
TGTGCCTCAAGGAGGGGCAGAAACTACGAGCAGTACTTC
>13|-|TRBJ1-1|TRBV12-5|-
CASGSEEGTEAFF
TGTGCTAGTGGGAGCGAGGAAGGCACTGAAGCTTTCTTT
>15|-|TRBJ1-4|TRBV18|-
CASSPRRGRNEKLFF
TGTGCCAGCTCACCAAGGCGGGGGAGGAATGAAAAACTGTTTTTT
>13|-|TRBJ1-2|TRBV27|-
CASSPQSMGGYTF
TGTGCCAGCAGTCCCCAGTCGATGGGGGGCTACACCTTC
>15|-|TRBJ2-2|TRBV6-5|-
CASSMVNPNTGELFF
TGTGCCAGCAGTATGGTAAACCCGAACACCGGGGAGCTGTTTTTT
>11|-|TRBJ2-7|TRBV7-2|-
CASSLADEQYF
TGTGCCAGCAGCTTAGCGGACGAGCAGTACTTC